A single sample is the source of the 18 T cell receptor beta chains below, sequenced in a study of T cell changes during pregnancy in multiple sclerosis (dated by TCRdb to between 2019 and 2020). Libraries were constructed by the immunoSEQ multiplex PCR assay. Drawn from immuneACCESS, this table holds only the in-frame rearrangements with V and J called that TCRdb kept. Clones are partly lost; checked studies trace under half to an unresolved V gene and leave the rest unexplained. The sample contains about 23,000 clones, around 88% of them found a single time. Approximately 1% of the sample comes from the top ten. This specimen consisted of CD4+ T cells from peripheral blood mononuclear cells, obtained in the first trimester of pregnancy. The receptors derive from a female donor in good health, enrolled as a control in a pregnancy study.

V is TRBV18 and J is TRBJ2-5; D ambiguous. This CDR3 contains 13 residues. Germline CDR1 reads KGHSH; CDR2 reads LQKENI. Trimming shortened V by 3 bases and J by 2 bases, and 7 bases separated the two germline ends. CDR3 region: CASSPRVQETQYF. DNA of the CDR3: TGTGCCAGCTCACCTCGGGTTCAAGAGACCCAGTACTTC.

This chain uses TRBV28 with TRBJ1-6; possibly TRBD1 for D (6 bases). CDR1 and CDR2 from the germline V gene are MDHEN and SYDVKM. V dropped 6 bases and J dropped 8 bases, with 17 bases sitting between them. This CDR3 region has 15 residues. This chain's CDR3 is CASRSGAPPYSPLHF. CDR3 bases: TGTGCCAGCAGATCAGGGGCCCCCCCTTATTCACCCCTCCACTTT.

The genes are TRBV29-1 and TRBJ2-3, with 10 bases fitting TRBD2. The CDR3 sequence is 15 residues long. The V segment lost 2 bases and the J segment 3 bases; nucleotides outside the gene matches: 5. Germline V CDR1 and CDR2: SQVTM, ANQGSEA. CDR3 sequence: CSVETSGVGTDTQYF. For the CDR3, the DNA is TGCAGCGTTGAAACTAGCGGGGTGGGGACAGATACGCAGTATTTT.

V usage is TRBV18 and J usage is TRBJ2-3; no clear D. This CDR3 comprises 13 residues. With 3 bases removed from V and 2 bases from J, the gap between germline ends came to 6 bases. Germline loops: CDR1 KGHSH, CDR2 LQKENI. The CDR3 region has the DNA TGTGCCAGCTCACCCAAAATCACAGATACGCAGTATTTT. Its protein is CASSPKITDTQYF.

This chain joins TRBV15 and TRBJ2-3; 7 bases map to TRBD2. Germline V gene sequence: CDR1 LNHNV, CDR2 YYDKDF (reference sequence). The CDR3 is made up of 14 amino acids. The V and J ends lost 3 bases and 6 bases, in that order; junction bases with no gene match: 6. The CDR3 DNA reads TGTGCCACCAGCAGGACATCCGGGGGGGATACGCAGTATTTT. Translating it yields CATSRTSGGDTQYF.

This clone was observed a single time. The chain has TRBV9 and TRBJ1-2; no clear D gene. V was cut by 3 bases and J by 4 bases, with 13 bases left in between. Germline V gene lookup returns CDR1 SGDLS and CDR2 YYNGEE. The CDR3 length is 14 residues. CDR3 in amino acids: CASSASEGSYGYTF. Written as DNA, the CDR3 is TGTGCCAGCAGCGCCTCGGAGGGAAGCTATGGCTACACCTTC.

The CDR3 bases are TGTGCCAGCAGACCAGATACAGGGGTGAACACTGAAGCTTTCTTT. This gives the protein CASRPDTGVNTEAFF. This chain uses TRBV7-3 with TRBJ1-1; the match to TRBD1 covers 7 bases. The V gene's germline CDR1 is SGHTA and CDR2 FQGTGA. V gave up 6 bases and J gave up 0 bases; unmatched junction bases: 7. This CDR3 is built from 15 residues. The variable domain in full, with the rest retrieved from reference TRBV7-3 and TRBJ1-1, is GAGVSQTPSNKVTEKGKYVELRCDPISGHTALYWYRQSLGQGPEFLIYFQGTGAADDSGLPNDRFFAVRPEGSVSTLKIQRTERGDSAVYLCASRPDTGVNTEAFFGQGTRLTVV.

This clone was seen a few times. The chain combines TRBV4-3 with TRBJ1-3; 9 bases fit TRBD1. Germline CDR1 reads LGHNA; CDR2 reads YSLEER. The CDR3 spans 15 residues. Germline trimming cut 3 bases from V and 4 bases from J; bases unmatched to any gene: 4. Here the CDR3 DNA reads TGCGCCAGCAGCCAGAGACAGGGGGAGGGAAACACCATATATTTT. Amino acid sequence: CASSQRQGEGNTIYF.

The chain couples TRBV6-1 to TRBJ2-3; TRBD2 is a possible D gene (5 bases). CDR3 length: 15 amino acids. V lost 8 bases and J lost 2, with 17 bases in between. CDR1 is MNHNS, CDR2 SASEGT, per germline. In nucleotides, the CDR3 is TGTGCCAGCCTGAGGGCGGGCCTCGCCACAGATACGCAGTATTTT. Its protein product is CASLRAGLATDTQYF.

This chain connects TRBV15 to TRBJ2-1; 12 bases are shared with TRBD2. The CDR3 runs 15 residues. The germline gives CDR1 LNHNV, CDR2 YYDKDF (reference sequence). Trimming took 6 bases from V and 7 from J; bases not matched to a gene: 7. The CDR3 sequence: CATSGLGLAGNEQFF. The CDR3, as DNA: TGTGCCACCAGTGGGTTAGGACTAGCGGGGAATGAGCAGTTCTTC.

The V call is TRBV6-5, the J call TRBJ1-5, with 10 bases that match TRBD1. Germline values: CDR1 MNHEY, CDR2 SVGAGI. Trimming cost V 6 bases and J 7 bases; bases outside gene matches: 9. The CDR3 sequence is 15 residues long. CDR3 coding DNA: TGTGCCAGCAGGTCCGGGACAGGGGTGTCCCAGCCCCAGCATTTT. Translation gives CASRSGTGVSQPQHF.

The V gene is TRBV6-5, the J gene TRBJ2-7; perhaps TRBD2 as D (5 bases). CDR1 is MNHEY and CDR2 is SVGAGI in the germline V gene. This CDR3 has 13 amino acids. Trimming cost V 7 bases and J 1 base, with 11 bases left between them. CDR3 sequence: CASTPGVSYEQYF. The CDR3 bases are TGTGCCAGCACCCCCGGGGTTTCCTACGAGCAGTACTTC.

The chain is built from TRBV28 and TRBJ1-2, with a weak D call TRBD1 (5 bases). The V end lost 2 bases, the J end lost 0 bases, and 10 bases lay between the germline ends. Germline V gives CDR1 MDHEN, CDR2 SYDVKM. CDR3 length: 15 amino acids. Here the CDR3 reads CASSLGHLANYGYTF. Written as DNA, the CDR3 is TGTGCCAGCAGTTTAGGACACCTCGCTAACTATGGCTACACCTTC.

The rearrangement joins TRBV28 to TRBJ2-6, with D possibly matching TRBD2 (5 bases). Trimming shortened V by 3 bases and J by 0 bases, and 21 bases separated the two germline ends. Germline V gene sequence: CDR1 MDHEN, CDR2 SYDVKM. The CDR3 contains 20 residues. The CDR3 region is CASSFKRRSEPYSGANVLTF. The DNA for the CDR3 is TGTGCCAGCAGTTTTAAAAGGAGGAGCGAGCCATACTCTGGGGCCAACGTCCTGACTTTC.

This sequence joins TRBV5-4 and TRBJ2-4; D perhaps matches TRBD1 (6 bases). V was cut by 2 bases and J by 0 bases, with 12 bases left in between. The V gene's germline CDR1 is SGHNT and CDR2 YYREEE (reference sequence). The CDR3 has 16 amino acids. CDR3 amino acids: CASSFEQGIAKNIQYF. The CDR3 nucleotides read TGTGCCAGCAGCTTTGAACAGGGAATAGCCAAAAACATTCAGTACTTC.

This sequence joins TRBV6-4 and TRBJ2-7, with D possibly being TRBD2 (5 bases). Germline V gene data show CDR1 as MRHNA and CDR2 as SNTAGT. V was cut by 8 bases and J by 7 bases, with 18 bases left in between. The CDR3 covers 13 residues. DNA for the CDR3: TGTGCCAGCTCTGAGGGAACAACGACGGAGCAGTACTTC. Residues: CASSEGTTTEQYF.

This clone was observed a few times. V and J are TRBV19 and TRBJ1-6, with 7 bases matching TRBD1. Germline-derived CDR1 and CDR2 are LNHDA and SQIVND (reference sequence). There are 15 residues in the CDR3. V dropped 10 bases and J dropped 11; count of bases not matched to a gene: 17. The CDR3: CATSRQQGKDPPLHF. CDR3 bases: TGTGCCACCTCTCGCCAACAGGGGAAGGACCCACCCCTCCACTTT. The full variable domain, completed using reference TRBV19 and TRBJ1-6, is DGGITQSPKYLFRKEGQNVTLSCEQNLNHDAMYWYRQDPGQGLRLIYYSQIVNDFQKGDIAEGYSVSREKKESFPLTVTSAQKNPTAFYLCATSRQQGKDPPLHFGNGTRLTVT.

The V call is TRBV6-4, the J call TRBJ2-4, with 10 nucleotides matching TRBD1. Trimming removed 6 bases from V and 0 bases from J; junction bases left unmatched: 14. CDR3 length: 19 amino acids. Germline V gene sequence: CDR1 MRHNA, CDR2 SNTAGT. The CDR3 sequence: CASRTGTGDPKLAKNIQYF. As DNA, the CDR3 is TGTGCCAGCAGAACCGGGACAGGGGACCCCAAACTAGCCAAAAACATTCAGTACTTC.